This T cell receptor beta chain derives from a study of cytomegalovirus exposure and HLA in healthy donors. Study-wide points: Earlier analysis looked at TCR beta V segments, and most were productive about 87% or about 30% of the time. A missense DCLRE1C variant was associated with V- and J-gene trimming of TCR beta chains in a later analysis, and an independent cohort replicated the association.

The CDR3 loop spans 13 amino acids. V was pared by 6 bases and J by 5 bases, with 13 bases between. The germline CDR1 and CDR2 sequences are MNHNS and SASEGT. 13 Jbeta primers and 60 Vbeta primers were used for the PCR. Data came from immunoSEQ multiplex PCR; TCRdb stores just in-frame clones and leaves some out. The sample lists approximately 150,000 clones, around 78% occurring once. Note on this clone: Antigen: not known.

The chain recombines TRBV6-1 with TRBJ1-2; possibly TRBD1 for D (6 bases). The TCR sequence derives from a woman aged 40 to 50 in good health and CMV-seropositive. The sequencing input was PBMCs. The DNA for the CDR3 is TGTGCCAGCAGCACAAAAACAGGGTATGGCTACACCTTC. Translated: CASSTKTGYGYTF.